A selection of T cell receptor beta chains follows, all from one sample in a study of identical twins. TCRdb ran MiXCR on the 5' RACE reads and lists one entry per CDR3 protein. The sample contains approximately 490,000 distinct CDR3 sequences, about a fifth of which appear only once. In addition, the sample was reused for a study of yellow fever vaccine responses in identical twins.

The sequenced sample was CD4+ T cells sorted from blood. The receptors come from a woman aged 18-30 years in good health. CDR3s include the opening cysteine and the closing phenylalanine or tryptophan. The D gene is left open where the match is weak. Clone size is shown for a subset of rows, as once, few, many or a class of expanded clone.

CDR3aa	CDR3nt	abundance	v_gene	j_gene	d_gene
CASSTDRGIFQVNSPLHF	TGTGCCAGCAGCACCGACAGGGGGATATTCCAAGTTAATTCACCCCTCCACTTT	few	TRBV11-2	TRBJ1-6	TRBD1
CASSFSKVTDTQYF	TGCGCCAGCAGCTTCTCAAAGGTAACAGATACGCAGTATTTT	few	TRBV5-1	TRBJ2-3	-
CASSRSGRPSYEQYF	TGTGCCAGCAGCCGTAGCGGGAGGCCATCCTACGAGCAGTACTTC	-	TRBV28	TRBJ2-7	TRBD2
CAIMREGYGDTQYF	TGTGCCATCATGCGGGAGGGCTACGGAGATACGCAGTATTTT	-	TRBV10-3	TRBJ2-3	TRBD2
CATTGANEKLFF	TGTGCCACCACAGGGGCAAATGAAAAACTTTTTTTT	-	TRBV28	TRBJ1-4	TRBD1
CASSNNEAGVGTEAFF	TGTGCCAGCTCGAACAACGAGGCAGGCGTGGGGACTGAAGCTTTCTTT	once	TRBV18	TRBJ1-1	-
CASSVPGTVNSPLHF	TGTGCCAGCAGTGTACCCGGGACAGTTAATTCACCCCTCCACTTT	few	TRBV28	TRBJ1-6	TRBD1
CASSYSPGTSGSWFF	TGTGCCAGCAGTTATTCCCCCGGGACTAGCGGGAGTTGGTTCTTC	-	TRBV6-5	TRBJ2-1	TRBD2
CASSYVPGGFDEQFF	TGTGCCAGCAGTTATGTGCCAGGGGGTTTCGATGAGCAGTTCTTC	few	TRBV12-3/TRBV12-4	TRBJ2-1	TRBD1
CASSPIARDPLSTDTQYF	TGTGCCAGCAGCCCTATTGCAAGAGACCCGTTGAGCACAGATACGCAGTATTTT	-	TRBV11-1	TRBJ2-3	-
CASSPGLAGDRQFF	TGTGCCAGTAGTCCGGGACTAGCGGGAGATCGGCAGTTCTTC	-	TRBV19	TRBJ2-1	TRBD2
CASSFTSRSYEQYF	TGTGCCAGCAGTTTCACGAGCCGGTCCTACGAGCAGTACTTC	-	TRBV28	TRBJ2-7	-
CATRPGTGTTDTQYF	TGTGCCACCAGACCCGGGACAGGAACCACAGATACGCAGTATTTT	-	TRBV24-1	TRBJ2-3	TRBD1
CASSPRRGYTDTQYF	TGTGCCAGCAGCCCCCGGCGGGGGTACACAGATACGCAGTATTTT	few	TRBV12-3/TRBV12-4	TRBJ2-3	TRBD2
CASSLAQQNTGELFF	TGCGCCAGCAGCTTGGCCCAGCAGAACACCGGGGAGCTGTTTTTT	few	TRBV5-1	TRBJ2-2	-
CSARFLAGGPTGELFF	TGCAGTGCTAGATTCCTAGCGGGGGGACCCACCGGGGAGCTGTTTTTT	once	TRBV20-1	TRBJ2-2	TRBD2
CASSWDKGETQYF	TGTGCCAGCAGCTGGGACAAAGGGGAGACCCAGTACTTC	-	TRBV12-3/TRBV12-4	TRBJ2-5	-
CASSLRGGQETQYF	TGTGCCAGCAGTTTACGGGGGGGGCAAGAGACCCAGTACTTC	many	TRBV12-3/TRBV12-4	TRBJ2-5	TRBD2
CASSLTGAIYGYTF	TGTGCCAGCAGCTTAACAGGGGCTATCTATGGCTACACCTTC	few	TRBV7-9	TRBJ1-2	TRBD1
CASSLGRTSGRSSYNEQFF	TGTGCCAGCAGCTTAGGTCGGACTAGCGGGAGAAGCTCCTACAATGAGCAGTTCTTC	few	TRBV11-1	TRBJ2-1	TRBD2
CATSGGLAGGSTDTQYF	TGTGCCACCAGCGGCGGACTAGCGGGGGGGAGCACAGATACGCAGTATTTT	-	TRBV15	TRBJ2-3	TRBD2
CASSFGLAKNIQYF	TGTGCCAGCAGTTTTGGGTTAGCCAAAAACATTCAGTACTTC	few	TRBV12-3/TRBV12-4	TRBJ2-4	-
CASSLEQAGTGELFF	TGCGCCAGCAGCTTGGAACAGGCCGGTACCGGGGAGCTGTTTTTT	many	TRBV5-1	TRBJ2-2	-
CSARTGGNEQFF	TGCAGTGCTAGGACAGGGGGCAATGAGCAGTTCTTC	-	TRBV20-1	TRBJ2-1	TRBD1
CASSSGSQETQYF	TGCGCCAGCAGCTCCGGGTCTCAAGAGACCCAGTACTTC	few	TRBV5-1	TRBJ2-5	-
CASSLSYGYNEQFF	TGCGCCAGCAGCCTGTCGTACGGATACAATGAGCAGTTCTTC	-	TRBV4-1	TRBJ2-1	-
CASSLTGGQGKETQYF	TGTGCCAGCAGCTTAACCGGAGGCCAGGGGAAGGAGACCCAGTACTTC	-	TRBV7-9	TRBJ2-5	-
CASSVRLDTDTQYF	TGTGCCAGCAGCGTTCGACTAGACACAGATACGCAGTATTTT	many	TRBV9	TRBJ2-3	-
CASSPPGPRDTQYF	TGTGCCAGCAGCCCTCCGGGACCACGAGATACGCAGTATTTT	-	TRBV7-2	TRBJ2-3	-
CASRRTQGILENEQFF	TGTGCCAGCAGAAGGACACAAGGGATATTGGAAAATGAGCAGTTCTTC	few	TRBV12-3/TRBV12-4	TRBJ2-1	-